This T cell receptor beta chain was observed in a study of PD-L1 blockade in urothelial cancer. This CDR3 contains 15 residues. V lost 3 bases, J lost 5 bases, and 8 bases stayed unmatched. Germline CDR1 reads MDHEN; CDR2 reads SYDVKM. The repertoire was sequenced with immunoSEQ multiplex PCR; TCRdb's copy has only in-frame clones and lacks some. The sample gives under 95,000 clones, roughly 89% of which show up once; 9.2% is in the top ten. Regarding time point: pretreatment peripheral blood. The specimen was PBMCs, collected around atezolizumab (anti-PD-L1) treatment. The sequence derives from a woman aged 70 to 79 with urothelial cancer. The chain couples TRBV28 to TRBJ2-7; 9 bases fit TRBD2. The CDR3 reads CASSLAHSGRHEQYF. Here the CDR3 DNA reads TGTGCCAGCAGTTTGGCCCATAGCGGGAGACACGAGCAGTACTTC.